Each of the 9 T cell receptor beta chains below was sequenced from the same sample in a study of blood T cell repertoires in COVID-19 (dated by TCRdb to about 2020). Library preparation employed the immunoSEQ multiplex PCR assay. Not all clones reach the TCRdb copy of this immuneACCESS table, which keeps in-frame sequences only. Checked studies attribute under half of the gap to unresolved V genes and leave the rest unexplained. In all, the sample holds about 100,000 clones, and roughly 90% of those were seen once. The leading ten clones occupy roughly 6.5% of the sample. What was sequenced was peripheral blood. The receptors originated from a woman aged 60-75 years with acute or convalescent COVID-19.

DNA for the CDR3: TGTGCCAGCAGTGAGTCCGATAGTTCTCGAGCCAAAAACATTCAGTACTTC. Protein product: CASSESDSSRAKNIQYF. The rearrangement links TRBV6-1 to TRBJ2-4; D not resolved. CDR1 is MNHNS, CDR2 SASEGT, per germline. V was clipped by 3 bases and J by 0 bases, with 15 bases between them. This CDR3 has 17 residues.

CDR3 in DNA: TGCGCCAGCAGCTTGGCAAGGGAGACTGAAGCTTTCTTT. Its translation is CASSLARETEAFF. V and J are TRBV5-1 and TRBJ1-1; D gene unclear. This CDR3 contains 13 residues. Germline CDR1 and CDR2: SGHRS and YFSETQ. V shed 0 bases and J shed 5 bases, with 8 bases lying between them.

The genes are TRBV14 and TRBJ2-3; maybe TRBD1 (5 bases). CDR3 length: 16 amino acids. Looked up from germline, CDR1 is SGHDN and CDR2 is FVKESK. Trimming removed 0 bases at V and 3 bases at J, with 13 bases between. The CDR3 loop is CASSQDRGQLTDTQYF. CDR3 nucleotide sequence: TGTGCCAGCAGCCAAGATCGCGGACAACTTACAGATACGCAGTATTTT.

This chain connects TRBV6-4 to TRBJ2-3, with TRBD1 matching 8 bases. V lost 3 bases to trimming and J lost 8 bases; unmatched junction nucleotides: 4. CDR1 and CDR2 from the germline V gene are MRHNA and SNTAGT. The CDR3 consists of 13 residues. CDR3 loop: CASSEDRGGTQYF. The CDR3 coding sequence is TGTGCCAGCAGTGAAGACAGGGGAGGTACGCAGTATTTT.

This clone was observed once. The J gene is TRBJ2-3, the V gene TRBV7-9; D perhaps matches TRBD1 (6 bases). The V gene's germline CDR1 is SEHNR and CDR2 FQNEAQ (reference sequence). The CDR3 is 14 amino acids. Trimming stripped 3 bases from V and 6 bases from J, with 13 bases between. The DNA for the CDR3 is TGTGCCAGCAGCTTCGGGGACATAAGGGATACGCAGTATTTT. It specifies CASSFGDIRDTQYF.

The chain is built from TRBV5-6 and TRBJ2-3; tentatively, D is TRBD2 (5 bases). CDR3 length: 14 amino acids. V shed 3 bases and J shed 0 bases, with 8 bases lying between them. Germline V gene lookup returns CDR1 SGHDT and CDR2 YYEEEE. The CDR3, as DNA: TGTGCCAGCAGCTGGGGAGCTAGCACAGATACGCAGTATTTT. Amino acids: CASSWGASTDTQYF.

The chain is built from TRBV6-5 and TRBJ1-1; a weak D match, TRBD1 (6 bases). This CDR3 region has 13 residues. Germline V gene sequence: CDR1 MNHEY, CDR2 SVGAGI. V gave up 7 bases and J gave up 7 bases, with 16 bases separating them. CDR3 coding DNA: TGTGCCAGCACCACACCCTTAGGGGGTGAAGCTTTCTTT. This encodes CASTTPLGGEAFF.

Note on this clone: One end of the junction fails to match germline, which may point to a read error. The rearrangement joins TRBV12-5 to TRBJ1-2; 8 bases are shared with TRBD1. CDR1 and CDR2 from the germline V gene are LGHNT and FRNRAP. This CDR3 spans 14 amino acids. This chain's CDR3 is CASGLGRGHYGYTF. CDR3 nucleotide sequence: TGTGCTAGTGGTTTGGGCAGGGGGCACTACGGCTACACCTTC.

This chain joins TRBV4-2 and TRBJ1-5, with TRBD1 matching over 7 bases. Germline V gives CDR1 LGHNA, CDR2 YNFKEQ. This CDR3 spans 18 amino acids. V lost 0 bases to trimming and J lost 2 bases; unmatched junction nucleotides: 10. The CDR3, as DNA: TGTGCCAGCAGCCAAGATAATAGGGGGCTGGATGGCAATCAGCCCCAGCATTTT. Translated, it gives CASSQDNRGLDGNQPQHF.